This is a list of T cell receptor beta chains from one sample in a study of blood T cell repertoires in COVID-19. Clones were sequenced by immunoSEQ multiplex PCR, and TCRdb holds only the in-frame ones, with some missing. This sample yields about 280,000 clones, of which over 75% are seen a single time; 13% belongs to the top ten. Sequencing was carried out using peripheral blood. Every receptor here comes from a human donor in a cohort sampled during active COVID-19. Both conserved end residues are part of each CDR3. Each record gives: clone size, V gene, J gene, D gene, CDR3 DNA, CDR3 protein. The D gene is left open where the match is weak. Clone size, where shown, is once, few, many, or a class for clones that have expanded.

clone_size: NA; v_call: TRBV13; j_call: TRBJ2-1; d_call: NA; cdr3_nt: TGTGCCAGCATTCTCACGGAAACGGGGGGCGCCGACAATGAGCAGTTCTTC; cdr3_aa: CASILTETGGADNEQFF
clone_size: NA; v_call: TRBV4-3; j_call: TRBJ2-2; d_call: NA; cdr3_nt: TGCGCCAGCAGCCAAGATACAGGGATCGGGGAGCTGTTTTTT; cdr3_aa: CASSQDTGIGELFF
clone_size: once; v_call: TRBV7-9; j_call: TRBJ2-3; d_call: TRBD2; cdr3_nt: TGTGCCAGCAGCTTAAGCGGGAGGGCTTCAGATACGCAGTATTTT; cdr3_aa: CASSLSGRASDTQYF
clone_size: NA; v_call: TRBV3-1/TRBV3-2; j_call: TRBJ2-1; d_call: NA; cdr3_nt: TGTGCCAGCAGCCAAGGTAACAGGGAGGGGGGTGAGCAGTTCTTC; cdr3_aa: CASSQGNREGGEQFF
clone_size: once; v_call: TRBV5-1; j_call: TRBJ2-1; d_call: TRBD2; cdr3_nt: TGCGCCAGCAGCTCCGGTGTGAGCGGGAGGAACGATGAGCAGTTCTTC; cdr3_aa: CASSSGVSGRNDEQFF
clone_size: NA; v_call: TRBV24-1; j_call: TRBJ2-1; d_call: NA; cdr3_nt: TGTGCCACCAGTGATTTCCAGGGTAGCAATGAGCAGTTCTTC; cdr3_aa: CATSDFQGSNEQFF
clone_size: few; v_call: TRBV7-9; j_call: TRBJ1-4; d_call: NA; cdr3_nt: TGTGCCAGCAGTCCTAAGGGGGCAACTAATGAAAAACTGTTTTTT; cdr3_aa: CASSPKGATNEKLFF
clone_size: NA; v_call: TRBV18; j_call: TRBJ1-1; d_call: TRBD1; cdr3_nt: TGTGCCAGCTCCCCTTTGGACAGGGTGGGGGAAGCTTTCTTT; cdr3_aa: CASSPLDRVGEAFF
clone_size: once; v_call: TRBV29-1; j_call: TRBJ1-1; d_call: TRBD1; cdr3_nt: TGCAGCGTGAACAGGGGGCGCAGTGAAGCTTTCTTT; cdr3_aa: CSVNRGRSEAFF
clone_size: NA; v_call: TRBV19; j_call: TRBJ2-6; d_call: TRBD1; cdr3_nt: TGTGCCAGTAGTAGATCGCAGGGGGCGTCGGGGGCCAACGTCCTGACTTTC; cdr3_aa: CASSRSQGASGANVLTF
clone_size: NA; v_call: TRBV6-5; j_call: TRBJ2-3; d_call: NA; cdr3_nt: TGTGCCAGCAGTTACTCGATGCGGGCCTCCACAGATACGCAGTATTTT; cdr3_aa: CASSYSMRASTDTQYF
clone_size: NA; v_call: TRBV7-6; j_call: TRBJ1-1; d_call: TRBD1; cdr3_nt: TGTGCCAGCAGCCTGAGGACAGGGAACACTGAAGCTTTCTTT; cdr3_aa: CASSLRTGNTEAFF
clone_size: NA; v_call: TRBV5-1; j_call: TRBJ1-1; d_call: TRBD1; cdr3_nt: TGCGCCAGCAGTGAACAGGGGGCGTTTACTGAAGCTTTCTTT; cdr3_aa: CASSEQGAFTEAFF
clone_size: NA; v_call: TRBV18; j_call: TRBJ2-3; d_call: NA; cdr3_nt: TGTGCCAGCTCACCAGGAGGGAGCCTGCAGTATTTT; cdr3_aa: CASSPGGSLQYF
clone_size: NA; v_call: TRBV24-1; j_call: TRBJ2-1; d_call: NA; cdr3_nt: TGTGCCACCAGTGGCGGGGCCCCCAATGAGCAGTTCTTC; cdr3_aa: CATSGGAPNEQFF
clone_size: NA; v_call: TRBV5-1; j_call: TRBJ2-1; d_call: NA; cdr3_nt: TGCGCCAGCAGCCATTTTTCCGGGAGCAATGAGCAGTTCTTC; cdr3_aa: CASSHFSGSNEQFF
clone_size: NA; v_call: TRBV5-4; j_call: TRBJ1-3; d_call: NA; cdr3_nt: TGTGCCAGCAGCTTACAGGGTGAAGACACCATATATTTT; cdr3_aa: CASSLQGEDTIYF
clone_size: medium-sized; v_call: TRBV11-3; j_call: TRBJ2-2; d_call: NA; cdr3_nt: TGTGCCAGCAGCTTAGGGGGCGGGACAGCGAACACCGGGGAGCTGTTTTTT; cdr3_aa: CASSLGGGTANTGELFF
clone_size: NA; v_call: TRBV7-2; j_call: TRBJ2-3; d_call: TRBD1; cdr3_nt: TGTGCCAGCAGCTTTAGACAGGGAGCAACAGATACGCAGTATTTT; cdr3_aa: CASSFRQGATDTQYF
clone_size: NA; v_call: TRBV3-1/TRBV3-2; j_call: TRBJ2-1; d_call: NA; cdr3_nt: TGTGCCAGCAGCCATACAAATGAGCAGTTCTTC; cdr3_aa: CASSHTNEQFF
clone_size: NA; v_call: TRBV7-2; j_call: TRBJ2-1; d_call: NA; cdr3_nt: TGTGCCAGCAGTCAGGGCCAATCCTACAATGAGCAGTTCTTC; cdr3_aa: CASSQGQSYNEQFF
clone_size: NA; v_call: TRBV2; j_call: TRBJ1-3; d_call: NA; cdr3_nt: TGTGCCAGCAGTGAAGAGACAAGCTCTGGAAACACCATATATTTT; cdr3_aa: CASSEETSSGNTIYF
clone_size: NA; v_call: TRBV4-1; j_call: TRBJ2-7; d_call: NA; cdr3_nt: TGCGCCAGCAGCCAATTCCCAGTTACCTACGAGCAGTACTTC; cdr3_aa: CASSQFPVTYEQYF
clone_size: NA; v_call: TRBV4-2; j_call: TRBJ1-1; d_call: NA; cdr3_nt: TGTGCCAGCAGCCAAGATCTAGTGCAGCTGAACACTGAAGCTTTCTTT; cdr3_aa: CASSQDLVQLNTEAFF
clone_size: once; v_call: TRBV5-4; j_call: TRBJ2-5; d_call: NA; cdr3_nt: TGTGCCAGCAGCCGTGGGGTAGCGGAAGTGGGGACCCAGTACTTC; cdr3_aa: CASSRGVAEVGTQYF